This TCR beta chain was recovered during a study of CD8+ T cells in alopecia areata. Study-level information: Administration of oral tofacitinib to treated patients was at 5 to 10 mg twice daily.

Points from the study as a whole: Clonality was higher in lesional than normal scalp, especially in alopecia totalis/universalis.

Germline loops: CDR1 SNHLY, CDR2 FYNNEI. J lost 9 bases, V lost 11 bases, and 9 bases had no gene match. The CDR3 is 12 amino acids. cDNA reverse transcribed from extracted RNA served as the sequencing template. Generated by immunoSEQ multiplex PCR, the TCRdb table keeps only in-frame clones and is missing some. The sample yields hundreds of thousands of clones, 50% to 70% seen once. As to this clone: Its specificity is not known.

Lesional scalp punch biopsies and peripheral blood were collected from alopecia areata patients. The material sequenced was CD4+ T cells sorted from blood, taken at week 0. The origin of this receptor is a human donor with alopecia areata. V is TRBV2 and J is TRBJ2-1; 8 bases are shared with TRBD1. The chain's CDR3 is CAGGEQGGEQFF. CDR3 in DNA: TGTGCCGGAGGAGAACAGGGGGGTGAGCAGTTCTTC.